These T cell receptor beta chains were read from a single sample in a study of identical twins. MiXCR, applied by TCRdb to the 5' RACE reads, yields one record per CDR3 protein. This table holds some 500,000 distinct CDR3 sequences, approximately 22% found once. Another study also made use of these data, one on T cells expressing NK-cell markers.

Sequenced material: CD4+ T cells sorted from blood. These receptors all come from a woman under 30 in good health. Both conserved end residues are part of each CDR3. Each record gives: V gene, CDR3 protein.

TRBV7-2	CASSLRDYEQYF
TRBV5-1	CASSFDRNTGELFF
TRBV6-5	CASSYSILAASTDTQYF
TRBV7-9	CASSRLATNEKLFF
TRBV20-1	CSAFSGGDNEQFF
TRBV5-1	CASSLVTGDYEQYF
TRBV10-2	CASSDPGTNTEAFF
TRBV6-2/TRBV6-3	CASDTPGYPNWREQYF
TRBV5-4	CASRLGASGGDTQYF
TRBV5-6	CASSLVGRLNYGYTF
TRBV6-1	CASSSGLALYYNEQFF
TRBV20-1	CSATPRATHTDTQYF
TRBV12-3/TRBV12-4	CASSLGREAYEQYF
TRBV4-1	CASSRSPGTSGETQYF
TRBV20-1	CSLSSRSSSSYEQYF
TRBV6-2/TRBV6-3	CASSYYDRDEQYF
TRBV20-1	CSARTPNQPQHF
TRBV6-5	CASSYSPLSPGELFF
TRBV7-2	CASSATPSSYEQYF
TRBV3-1	CASSQDKDTQYF
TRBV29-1	CSVAGQGIYNEQFF
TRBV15	CATSRASGGAGEQFF
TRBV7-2	CASSRGGPFDEQYF
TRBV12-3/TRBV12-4	CASSQQGTPYNEQFF
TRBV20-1	CSASGQEGFPDTQYF
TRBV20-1	CSAPNIELGAYNGYTF
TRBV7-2	CASSSMDSKETQYF
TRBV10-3	CAISERTGNYGYTF
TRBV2	CASSELSGTQYF
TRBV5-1	CASSSLTLRTDTQYF
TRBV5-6	CASSLTGIPYEQYF
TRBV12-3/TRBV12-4	CASRQTGGSNQPQHF
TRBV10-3	CAISDGVSEQYF
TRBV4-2	CASSQDGRQAWYNEQFF
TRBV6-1	CASRDKSGTHKDTQYF
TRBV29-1	CSDLLASSSYNEQFF
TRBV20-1	CSALTTTDTQYF
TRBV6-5	CASSFNRESNQPQHF
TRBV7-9	CASSSGTAPFF
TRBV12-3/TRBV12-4	CASRITSGRVNEQFF
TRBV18	CASSPVPSYEQYF